Detailed here is one T cell receptor (beta chain). The germline V gene encodes CDR1 SGHRS and CDR2 YFSETQ. The V end was cut by 5 bases, the J end by 2 bases, with 7 bases between. CDR3 length equals 12 residues. The table came from immunoSEQ multiplex PCR; TCRdb's copy has only in-frame clones and leaves some out. The sample has about 140,000 clones, roughly 94% seen once. This sample is drawn from a study of control samples from healthy donors and cancer patients. The source material was blood. This receptor was taken from a man aged 40-55 years in good health. The chain has TRBV5-1 and TRBJ2-5; D uncertain. CDR3 sequence (DNA): TGCGCCAGCAGTAGACCTCAAGAGACCCAGTACTTC. It yields the protein CASSRPQETQYF.